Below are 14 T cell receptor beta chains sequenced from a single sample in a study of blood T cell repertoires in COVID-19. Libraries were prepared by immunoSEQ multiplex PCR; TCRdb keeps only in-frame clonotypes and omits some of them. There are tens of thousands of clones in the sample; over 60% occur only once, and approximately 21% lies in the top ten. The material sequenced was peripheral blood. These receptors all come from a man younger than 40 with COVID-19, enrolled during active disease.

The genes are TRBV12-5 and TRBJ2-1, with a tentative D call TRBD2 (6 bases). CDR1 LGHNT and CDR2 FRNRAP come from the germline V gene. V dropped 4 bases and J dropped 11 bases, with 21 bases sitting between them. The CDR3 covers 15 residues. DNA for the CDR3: TGTGCTAGTGGTTCCGCGGGACTCCAGTCTCTACAGCAGTTCTTC. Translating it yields CASGSAGLQSLQQFF. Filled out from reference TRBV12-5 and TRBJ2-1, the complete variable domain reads DARVTQTPRHKVTEMGQEVTMRCQPILGHNTVFWYRQTMMQGLELLAYFRNRAPLDDSGMPKDRFSAEMPDATLATLKIQPSEPRDSAVYFCASGSAGLQSLQQFFGPGTRLTVL.

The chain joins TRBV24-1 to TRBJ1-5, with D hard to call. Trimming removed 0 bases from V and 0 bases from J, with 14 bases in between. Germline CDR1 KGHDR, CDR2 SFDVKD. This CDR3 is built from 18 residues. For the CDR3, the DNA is TGTGCCACCAGTGATTTGCATTGGCACCCCCATAGCAATCAGCCCCAGCATTTT. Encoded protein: CATSDLHWHPHSNQPQHF.

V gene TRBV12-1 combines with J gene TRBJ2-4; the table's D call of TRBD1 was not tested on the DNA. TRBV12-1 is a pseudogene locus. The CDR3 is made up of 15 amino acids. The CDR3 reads CASSTTPGAKNIQYF. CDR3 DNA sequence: TGTGCCAGCAGCACAACACCAGGAGCCAAAAACATTCAGTACTTC.

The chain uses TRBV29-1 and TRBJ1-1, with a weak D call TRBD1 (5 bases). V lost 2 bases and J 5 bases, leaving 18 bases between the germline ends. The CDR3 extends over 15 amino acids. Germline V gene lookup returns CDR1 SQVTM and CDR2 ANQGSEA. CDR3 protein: CSVEPRGPGGTEAFF. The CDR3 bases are TGCAGCGTTGAACCCCGGGGCCCCGGGGGGACTGAAGCTTTCTTT.

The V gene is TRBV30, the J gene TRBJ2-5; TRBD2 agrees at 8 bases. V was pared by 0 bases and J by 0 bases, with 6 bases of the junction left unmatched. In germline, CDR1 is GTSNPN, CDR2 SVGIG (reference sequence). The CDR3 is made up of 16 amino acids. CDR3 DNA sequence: TGTGCCTGGAGTGTACCGACTAGCGTGTACCAAGAGACCCAGTACTTC. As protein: CAWSVPTSVYQETQYF.

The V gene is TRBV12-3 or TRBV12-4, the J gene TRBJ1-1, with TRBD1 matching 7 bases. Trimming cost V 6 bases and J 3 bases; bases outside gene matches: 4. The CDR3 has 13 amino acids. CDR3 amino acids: CASSLTGDTEAFF. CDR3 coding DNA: TGTGCCAGCAGCCTAACAGGGGACACTGAAGCTTTCTTT.

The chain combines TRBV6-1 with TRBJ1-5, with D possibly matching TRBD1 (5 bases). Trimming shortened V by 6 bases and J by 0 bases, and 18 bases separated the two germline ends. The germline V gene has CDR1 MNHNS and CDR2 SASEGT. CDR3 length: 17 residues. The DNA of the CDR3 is TGTGCCAGCAGCGAACGGCAGGGCCGTTATAGCAATCAGCCCCAGCATTTT. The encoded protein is CASSERQGRYSNQPQHF.

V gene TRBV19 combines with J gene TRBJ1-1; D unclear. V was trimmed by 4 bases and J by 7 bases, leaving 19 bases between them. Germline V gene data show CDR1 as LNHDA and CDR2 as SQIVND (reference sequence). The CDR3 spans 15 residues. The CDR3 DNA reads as TGTGCCAGTAGTACGCCGAGACCCCGAGAGGTTGAAGCTTTCTTT. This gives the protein CASSTPRPREVEAFF.

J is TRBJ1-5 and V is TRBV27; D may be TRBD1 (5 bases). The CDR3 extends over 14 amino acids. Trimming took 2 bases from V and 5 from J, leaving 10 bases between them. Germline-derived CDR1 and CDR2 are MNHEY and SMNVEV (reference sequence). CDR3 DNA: TGTGCCAGCAGTTTACAGGGCTCCTATCAGCCCCAGCATTTT. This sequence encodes CASSLQGSYQPQHF.

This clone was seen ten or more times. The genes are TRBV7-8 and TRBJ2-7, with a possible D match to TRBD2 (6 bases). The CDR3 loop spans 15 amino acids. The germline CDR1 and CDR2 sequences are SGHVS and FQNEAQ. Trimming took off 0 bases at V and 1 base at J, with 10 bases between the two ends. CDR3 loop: CASSLAQGLSYEQYF. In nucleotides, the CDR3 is TGTGCCAGCAGCTTAGCCCAGGGACTTTCCTACGAGCAGTACTTC.

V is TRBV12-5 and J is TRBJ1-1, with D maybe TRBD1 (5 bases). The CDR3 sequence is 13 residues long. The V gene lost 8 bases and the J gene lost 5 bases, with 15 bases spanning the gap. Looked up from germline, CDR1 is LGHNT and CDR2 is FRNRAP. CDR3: CASLKGWGTEAFF. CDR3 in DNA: TGTGCTAGTCTGAAGGGGTGGGGAACTGAAGCTTTCTTT. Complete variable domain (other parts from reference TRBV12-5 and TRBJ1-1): DARVTQTPRHKVTEMGQEVTMRCQPILGHNTVFWYRQTMMQGLELLAYFRNRAPLDDSGMPKDRFSAEMPDATLATLKIQPSEPRDSAVYFCASLKGWGTEAFFGQGTRLTVV.

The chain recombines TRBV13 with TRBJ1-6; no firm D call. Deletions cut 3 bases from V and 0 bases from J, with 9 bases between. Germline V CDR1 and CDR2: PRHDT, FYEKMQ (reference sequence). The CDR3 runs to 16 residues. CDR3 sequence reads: CASSFTVSSYNSPLHF. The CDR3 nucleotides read TGTGCCAGCAGCTTCACAGTGAGCTCCTATAATTCACCCCTCCACTTT.

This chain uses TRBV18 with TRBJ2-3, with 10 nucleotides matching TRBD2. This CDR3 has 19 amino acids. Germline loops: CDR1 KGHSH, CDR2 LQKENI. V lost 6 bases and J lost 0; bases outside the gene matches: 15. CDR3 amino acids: CASSPISGGPAQSTDTQYF. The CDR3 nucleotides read TGTGCCAGCTCGCCGATTAGCGGGGGGCCTGCCCAGAGCACAGATACGCAGTATTTT.

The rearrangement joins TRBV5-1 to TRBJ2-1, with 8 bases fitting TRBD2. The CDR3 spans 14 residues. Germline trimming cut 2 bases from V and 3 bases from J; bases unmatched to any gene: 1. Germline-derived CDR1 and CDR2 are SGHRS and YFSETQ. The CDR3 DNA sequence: TGCGCCAGCAGCTTCGGGGGGGACTACAATGAGCAGTTCTTC. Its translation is CASSFGGDYNEQFF.